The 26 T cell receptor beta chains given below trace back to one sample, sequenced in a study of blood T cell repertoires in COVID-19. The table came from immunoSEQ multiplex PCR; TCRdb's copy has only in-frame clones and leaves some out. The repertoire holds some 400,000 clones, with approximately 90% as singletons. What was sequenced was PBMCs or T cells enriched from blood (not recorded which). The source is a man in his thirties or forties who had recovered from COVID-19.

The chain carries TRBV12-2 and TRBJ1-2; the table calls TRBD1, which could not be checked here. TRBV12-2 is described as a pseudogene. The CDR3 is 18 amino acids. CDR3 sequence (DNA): TGTGCAAGTCGCTTAGCATCCAGGCCTCAACAAGTTAACTATGGCTACACCTTC. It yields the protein CASRLASRPQQVNYGYTF.

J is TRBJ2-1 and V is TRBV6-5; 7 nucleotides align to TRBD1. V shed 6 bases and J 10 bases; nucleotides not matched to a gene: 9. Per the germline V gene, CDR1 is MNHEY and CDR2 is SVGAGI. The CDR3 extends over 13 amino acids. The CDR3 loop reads CASSYTGEYEQFF. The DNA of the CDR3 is TGTGCCAGCAGCTATACAGGGGAGTACGAGCAGTTCTTC.

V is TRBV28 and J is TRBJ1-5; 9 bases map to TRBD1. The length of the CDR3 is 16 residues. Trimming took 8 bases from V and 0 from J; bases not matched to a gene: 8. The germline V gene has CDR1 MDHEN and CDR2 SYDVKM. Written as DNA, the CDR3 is TGTGCCAGCTGGATAGGACAGGGGTTTAGCAATCAGCCCCAGCATTTT. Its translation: CASWIGQGFSNQPQHF.

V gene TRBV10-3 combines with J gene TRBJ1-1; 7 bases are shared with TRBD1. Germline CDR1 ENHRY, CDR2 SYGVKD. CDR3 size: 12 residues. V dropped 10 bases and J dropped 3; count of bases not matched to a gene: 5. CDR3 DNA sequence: TGTGCCACCGCAGGGGGAGACACTGAAGCTTTCTTT. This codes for CATAGGDTEAFF.

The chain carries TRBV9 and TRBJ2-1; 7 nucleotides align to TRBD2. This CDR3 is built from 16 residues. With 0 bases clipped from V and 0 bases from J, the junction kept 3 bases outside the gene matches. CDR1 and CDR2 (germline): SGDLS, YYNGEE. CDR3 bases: TGTGCCAGCAGCGTAGACCCTAGCGGCTCCTACAATGAGCAGTTCTTC. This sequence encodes CASSVDPSGSYNEQFF.

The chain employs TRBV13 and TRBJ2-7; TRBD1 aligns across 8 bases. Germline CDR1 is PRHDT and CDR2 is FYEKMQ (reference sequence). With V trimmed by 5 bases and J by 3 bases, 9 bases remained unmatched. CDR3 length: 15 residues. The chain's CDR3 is CASSTGQGSYYEQYF. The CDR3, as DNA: TGTGCCAGCAGCACAGGACAGGGTTCATACTACGAGCAGTACTTC.

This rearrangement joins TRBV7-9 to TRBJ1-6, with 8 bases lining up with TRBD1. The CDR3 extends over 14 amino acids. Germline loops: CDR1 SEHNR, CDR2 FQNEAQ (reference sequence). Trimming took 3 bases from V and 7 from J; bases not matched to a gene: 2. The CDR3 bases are TGTGCCAGCAGCTTTAACAGGGGGAATTCACCCCTCCACTTT. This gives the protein CASSFNRGNSPLHF. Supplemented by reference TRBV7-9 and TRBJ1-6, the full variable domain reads DTGVSQNPRHKITKRGQNVTFRCDPISEHNRLYWYRQTLGQGPEFLTYFQNEAQLEKSRLLSDRFSAERPKGSFSTLEIQRTEQGDSAMYLCASSFNRGNSPLHFGNGTRLTVT.

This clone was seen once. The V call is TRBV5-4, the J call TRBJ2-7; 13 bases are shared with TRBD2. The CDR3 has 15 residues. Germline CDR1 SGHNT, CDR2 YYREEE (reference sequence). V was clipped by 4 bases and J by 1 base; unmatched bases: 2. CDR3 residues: CASSQGLAGSYEQYF. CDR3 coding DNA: TGTGCCAGCAGCCAGGGACTAGCGGGATCCTACGAGCAGTACTTC.

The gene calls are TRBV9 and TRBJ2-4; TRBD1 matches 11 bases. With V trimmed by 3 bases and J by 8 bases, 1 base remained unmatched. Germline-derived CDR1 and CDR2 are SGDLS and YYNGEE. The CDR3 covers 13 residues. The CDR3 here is CASSAGQGDIQYF. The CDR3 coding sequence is TGTGCCAGCAGCGCGGGACAGGGGGACATTCAGTACTTC.

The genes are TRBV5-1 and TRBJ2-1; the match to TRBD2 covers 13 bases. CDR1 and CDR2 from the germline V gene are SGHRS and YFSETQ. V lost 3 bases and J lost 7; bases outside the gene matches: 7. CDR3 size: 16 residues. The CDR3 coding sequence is TGCGCCAGCAGCTATGGACTAGCGGGAGTCTTAAATGAGCAGTTCTTC. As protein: CASSYGLAGVLNEQFF.

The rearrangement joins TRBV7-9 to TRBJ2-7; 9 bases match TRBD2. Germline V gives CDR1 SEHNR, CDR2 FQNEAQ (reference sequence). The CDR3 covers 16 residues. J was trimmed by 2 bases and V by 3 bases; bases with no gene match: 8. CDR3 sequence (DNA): TGTGCCAGCAGCTTCCTTAGCGGGAGTGGCCCCTACGAGCAGTACTTC. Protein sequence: CASSFLSGSGPYEQYF. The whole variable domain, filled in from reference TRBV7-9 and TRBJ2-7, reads DTGVSQNPRHKITKRGQNVTFRCDPISEHNRLYWYRQTLGQGPEFLTYFQNEAQLEKSRLLSDRFSAERPKGSFSTLEIQRTEQGDSAMYLCASSFLSGSGPYEQYFGPGTRLTVT.

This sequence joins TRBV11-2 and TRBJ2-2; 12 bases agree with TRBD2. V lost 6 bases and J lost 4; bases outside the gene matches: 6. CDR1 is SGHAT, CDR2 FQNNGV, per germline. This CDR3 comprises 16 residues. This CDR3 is CASSSSSGRVTGELFF. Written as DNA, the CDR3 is TGTGCCAGCAGTTCCTCTAGCGGGAGGGTCACCGGGGAGCTGTTTTTT.

As DNA, the CDR3 is TGCAGCGTTGAAGTCGGGACAGCCTCTAACTATGGCTACACCTTC. Amino acid sequence: CSVEVGTASNYGYTF. The gene calls are TRBV29-1 and TRBJ1-2; 7 nucleotides agree with TRBD1. This CDR3 is 15 amino acids long. The J segment lost 0 bases and the V segment lost 1 base, leaving 5 bases of the junction unmatched. Germline lookup yields CDR1 SQVTM and CDR2 ANQGSEA. Complete variable domain (other parts from reference TRBV29-1 and TRBJ1-2): SAVISQKPSRDICQRGTSLTIQCQVDSQVTMMFWYRQQPGQSLTLIATANQGSEATYESGFVIDKFPISRPNLTFSTLTVSNMSPEDSSIYLCSVEVGTASNYGYTFGSGTRLTVV.

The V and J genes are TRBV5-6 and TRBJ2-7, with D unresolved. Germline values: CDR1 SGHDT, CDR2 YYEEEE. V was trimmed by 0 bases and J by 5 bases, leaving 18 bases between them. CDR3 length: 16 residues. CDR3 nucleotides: TGTGCCAGCAGCTTGGGTGTCATAGCAAGAATCCACGAGCAGTACTTC. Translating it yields CASSLGVIARIHEQYF. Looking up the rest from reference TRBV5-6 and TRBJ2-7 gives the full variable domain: DAGVTQSPTHLIKTRGQQVTLRCSPKSGHDTVSWYQQALGQGPQFIFQYYEEEERQRGNFPDRFSGHQFPNYSSELNVNALLLGDSALYLCASSLGVIARIHEQYFGPGTRLTVT.

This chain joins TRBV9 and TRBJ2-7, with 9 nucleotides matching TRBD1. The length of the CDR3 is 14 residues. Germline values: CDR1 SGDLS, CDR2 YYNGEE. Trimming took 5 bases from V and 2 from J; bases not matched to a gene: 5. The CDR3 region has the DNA TGTGCCAGCAGTCCCGGGACAGGGACCTACGAGCAGTACTTC. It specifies CASSPGTGTYEQYF.

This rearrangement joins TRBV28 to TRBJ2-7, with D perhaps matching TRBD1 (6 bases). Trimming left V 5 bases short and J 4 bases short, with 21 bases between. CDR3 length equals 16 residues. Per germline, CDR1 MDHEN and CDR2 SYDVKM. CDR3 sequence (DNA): TGTGCCAGCAGTGTACCAGGGGCCCCCATACTTTACGAGCAGTACTTC. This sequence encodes CASSVPGAPILYEQYF.

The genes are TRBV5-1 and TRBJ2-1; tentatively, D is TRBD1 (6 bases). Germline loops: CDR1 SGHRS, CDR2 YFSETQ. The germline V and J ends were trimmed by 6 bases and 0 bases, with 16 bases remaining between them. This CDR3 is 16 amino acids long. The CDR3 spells CASTLFGQSSYNEQFF. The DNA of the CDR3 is TGCGCCAGCACCCTTTTTGGACAGAGCTCCTACAATGAGCAGTTCTTC.

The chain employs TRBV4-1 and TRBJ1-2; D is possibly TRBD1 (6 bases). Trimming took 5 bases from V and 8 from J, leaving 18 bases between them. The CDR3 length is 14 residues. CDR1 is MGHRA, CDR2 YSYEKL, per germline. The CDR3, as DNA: TGCGCCAGCAGCTTCGGGCAGGGGACCGGAGGCTACACCTTC. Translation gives CASSFGQGTGGYTF.

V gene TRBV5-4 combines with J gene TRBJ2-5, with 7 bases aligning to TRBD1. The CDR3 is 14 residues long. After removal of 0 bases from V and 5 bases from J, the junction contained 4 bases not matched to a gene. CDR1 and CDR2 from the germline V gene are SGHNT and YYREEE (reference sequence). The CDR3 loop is CASSLGDREETQYF. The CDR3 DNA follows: TGTGCCAGCAGCTTGGGTGACAGGGAGGAGACCCAGTACTTC.

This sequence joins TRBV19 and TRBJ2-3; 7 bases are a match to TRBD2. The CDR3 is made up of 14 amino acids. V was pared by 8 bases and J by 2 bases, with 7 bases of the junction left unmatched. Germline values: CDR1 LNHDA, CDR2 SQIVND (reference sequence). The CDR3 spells CASARLAVTDTQYF. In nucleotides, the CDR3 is TGTGCCAGTGCCCGACTAGCAGTCACAGATACGCAGTATTTT.

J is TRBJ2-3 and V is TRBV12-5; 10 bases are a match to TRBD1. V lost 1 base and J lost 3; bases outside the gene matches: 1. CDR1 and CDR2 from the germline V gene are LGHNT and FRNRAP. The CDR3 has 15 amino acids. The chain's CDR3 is CASGLGDRGTDTQYF. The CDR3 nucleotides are TGTGCTAGTGGTTTGGGGGACAGGGGAACAGATACGCAGTATTTT. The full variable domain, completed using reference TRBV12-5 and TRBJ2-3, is DARVTQTPRHKVTEMGQEVTMRCQPILGHNTVFWYRQTMMQGLELLAYFRNRAPLDDSGMPKDRFSAEMPDATLATLKIQPSEPRDSAVYFCASGLGDRGTDTQYFGPGTRLTVL.

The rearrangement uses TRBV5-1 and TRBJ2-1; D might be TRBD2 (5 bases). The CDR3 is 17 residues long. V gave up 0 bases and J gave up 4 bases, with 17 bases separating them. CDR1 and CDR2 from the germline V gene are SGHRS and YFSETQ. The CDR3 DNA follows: TGCGCCAGCAGCTTGGCCGAGTTGGGAGTCGGGTACAATGAGCAGTTCTTC. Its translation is CASSLAELGVGYNEQFF.

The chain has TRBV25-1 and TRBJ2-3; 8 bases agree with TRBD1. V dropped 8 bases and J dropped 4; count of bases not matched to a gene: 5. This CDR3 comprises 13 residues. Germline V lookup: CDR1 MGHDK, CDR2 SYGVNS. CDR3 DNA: TGTGCCAGCTTAGACAGGGGCCCAGATACGCAGTATTTT. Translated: CASLDRGPDTQYF.

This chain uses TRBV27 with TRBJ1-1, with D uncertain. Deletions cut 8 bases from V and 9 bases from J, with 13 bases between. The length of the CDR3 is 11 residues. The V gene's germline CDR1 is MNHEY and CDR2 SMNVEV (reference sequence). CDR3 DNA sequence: TGTGCCAGCGTCCAGTGGCAGAAAGCTTTCTTT. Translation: CASVQWQKAFF.

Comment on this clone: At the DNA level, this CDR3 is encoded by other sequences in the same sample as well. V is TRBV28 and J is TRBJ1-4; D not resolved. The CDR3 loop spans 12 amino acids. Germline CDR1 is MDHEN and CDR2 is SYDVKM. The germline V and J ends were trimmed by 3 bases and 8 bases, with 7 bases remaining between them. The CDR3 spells CASSLSREKLFF. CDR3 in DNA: TGTGCCAGCAGTTTGTCTAGAGAAAAACTGTTTTTT. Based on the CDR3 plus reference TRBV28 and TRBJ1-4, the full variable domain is DVKVTQSSRYLVKRTGEKVFLECVQDMDHENMFWYRQDPGLGLRLIYFSYDVKMKEKGDIPEGYSVSREKKERFSLILESASTNQTSMYLCASSLSREKLFFGSGTQLSVL.

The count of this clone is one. The CDR3 coding sequence is TGTGCCAGCAGCCCGAGTAGCGGGAGGAAGGATGAGCAGTTCTTC. Protein sequence: CASSPSSGRKDEQFF. The V call is TRBV6-2 or TRBV6-3, the J call TRBJ2-1, with TRBD2 matching 10 bases. CDR3 length: 15 amino acids. The germline V gene has CDR1 MNHEY and CDR2 SVGEGT. V dropped 6 bases and J dropped 8; count of bases not matched to a gene: 10.